A selection of T cell receptor beta chains follows, all from one sample in a study of cytomegalovirus exposure and HLA in healthy donors. Measured with immunoSEQ multiplex PCR; TCRdb has only the in-frame clones, and not every one. The repertoire has under 30,000 clones, roughly three quarters of them found once; the top ten carry about 5%. The source material was PBMCs. Receptors were obtained from a male donor in good health and CMV-seronegative. Each CDR3 is given with its conserved first and last residue.

j_gene | v_gene | CDR3aa
TRBJ2-2 | TRBV19 | CASRLYREGVGELFF
TRBJ2-3 | TRBV4-2 | CASSPSQASGGTDTQYF
TRBJ2-3 | TRBV9 | CASSVEVDTNTDTQYF
TRBJ1-6 | TRBV4-3 | CASSQDWEGMNSPLHF
TRBJ1-4 | TRBV30 | CAWSRGRTNEKLFF
TRBJ2-7 | TRBV28 | CASSLGRGSSYEQYF
TRBJ2-3 | TRBV13 | CASSPPQLGADTQYF
TRBJ2-3 | TRBV5-1 | CASTGRRGGPADTQYF
TRBJ1-4 | TRBV2 | CASSRTGTLEKLFF
TRBJ2-2 | TRBV7-6 | CASSRSRASNTGELFF
TRBJ2-1 | TRBV7-2 | CASSQKWEEQFF
TRBJ2-3 | TRBV27 | CASRFSMDYPTDTQYF
TRBJ2-7 | TRBV5-4 | CASSLDLYEQYF
TRBJ2-3 | TRBV5-1 | CASSLAGQNTDTQYF
TRBJ2-7 | TRBV18 | CASSHGQDYEQYF
TRBJ2-1 | TRBV5-1 | CASSPWTGGFSEQFF
TRBJ2-7 | TRBV5-6 | CASSLAQGRAYEQYF
TRBJ2-1 | TRBV6-6 | CASSYSGQGKNEQFF
TRBJ2-2 | TRBV28 | CASSWGEGSGELFF
TRBJ2-5 | TRBV28 | CASSSLAGGKETQYF
TRBJ1-1 | TRBV10-3 | CAISEGTGTEAFF
TRBJ2-5 | TRBV11-1 | CASSFSREKTQYF
TRBJ1-1 | TRBV4-2 | CASSQREGVNTEAFF
TRBJ1-4 | TRBV19 | CASSITVYHEKLFF
TRBJ2-1 | TRBV7-3 | CASSLAGGPSAHNEQFF
TRBJ2-2 | TRBV7-9 | CASSLGLAGVWTGELFF
. | TRBV4-1 | CASSQDRRQGASVEQYF